This T cell receptor beta chain appears in the sequencing data of a study of blood T cell repertoires in COVID-19. Study at large: Both acute and convalescent COVID-19 samples were obtained from the United States, Italy and Spain. T cells, B-cell-depleted T cells, or PBMCs supplied cDNA or gDNA.

V was pared by 5 bases and J by 4 bases, with 5 bases of the junction left unmatched. This CDR3 has 14 residues. CDR1 is SGHAT and CDR2 is FQNNGV in the germline V gene. Original methodology: The authors estimated nucleated cell counts from reference gene primer amplification. The protocol was immunoSEQ multiplex PCR, while the TCRdb copy is restricted to in-frame clones and leaves out a portion. That table gives V, J and clone size, and the DNA gave D and trimming. The sample has around 260,000 clones; over 75% are singletons. The sample was peripheral blood. This clonotype originated in a human donor in a cohort sampled during active COVID-19. The chain recombines TRBV11-2 with TRBJ1-5; 7 bases line up with TRBD1. CDR3 in amino acids: CASSVGQLNQPQHF. CDR3 nucleotides: TGTGCCAGCAGCGTGGGACAGCTAAATCAGCCCCAGCATTTT.